Sequencing of this T cell receptor beta chain was carried out in a study of cytomegalovirus exposure and HLA in healthy donors. This PCR relied on a set of 60 Vbeta primers and 13 Jbeta primers. The method was immunoSEQ multiplex PCR; TCRdb's version includes in-frame clones alone and lacks a portion of them. The sample yields over 110,000 clones, 70% to 80% seen once. The CDR3 has 14 amino acids. Germline CDR1 reads LGHNA; CDR2 reads YSLEER. J was trimmed by 7 bases and V by 0 bases; bases with no gene match: 4. Remarks on this clone: Its antigen is as yet unknown.

Findings and caveats of the study: In an earlier analysis, about 87% or about 30%: the productive usage of most TCR beta V segments. One cluster of highly shared sequence variants probably arose as a sequencing artifact. As immune exposure information, only CMV serostatus was available.

This chain uses TRBV4-3 with TRBJ2-7; TRBD2 matches at 9 bases. The clonotype originates from a woman in her fifties or sixties in good health and CMV-seropositive. Sequencing input: PBMCs. CDR3 in amino acids: CASSQEITSGEQYF. DNA of the CDR3: TGCGCCAGCAGCCAAGAAATAACTAGCGGGGAGCAGTACTTC.